This record covers a single TCR beta chain. It has no known antigen specificity. Base quality data are lacking; no much larger clone is found one base away. The germline V gene encodes CDR1 SEHNR and CDR2 FQNEAQ (reference sequence). The germline ends are 10 bases apart after V is trimmed by 5 bases and J by 8 bases. CDR3 length: 12 amino acids, cysteine to phenylalanine. Solely the CDR3 DNA is kept, with 36 bases framed from the first base. To estimate absolute template abundance from read counts, synthetic TCR analog templates were spiked into each PCR. TCRbeta CDR3 regions were amplified from genomic DNA with bias-controlled V and J gene primers using the immunoSEQ assay. Sequencing of rearranged TCRbeta segments was done at approximately 20X coverage. The original methods were these. Clustering was used to correct sequencing errors, and CDR3s were annotated against IMGT so that V, D and J genes could be assigned. Out-of-frame and stop-codon sequences were excluded, and only productive TCRbeta rearrangements were used in downstream analyses. To compute clonality, Shannon entropy was normalized by the log of the number of unique productive sequences and then subtracted from one. Fisher's exact test with Benjamini-Hochberg correction, at a threshold of adjusted p below 0.01, was used to find clones that differed between time points or between blood and tumor. Drawn from immuneACCESS, this table holds only the in-frame rearrangements with V and J called that TCRdb kept. Clones are partly lost; checked studies trace under half to an unresolved V gene and leave the rest unexplained. That table furnishes V, J and clone size, whereas the DNA furnished D and trimming. The sample table contains 35,000 to 45,000 clones; only one count was recorded for roughly 90% of them. Jointly, the top ten make up around 25% of the sample.

The data stem from a study of PD-L1 blockade in urothelial cancer (dated by TCRdb to the late 2010s). Background on the whole study: About 90% of the roughly 29 patients were identified as males with urothelial cancer of bladder origin, and a prior smoking history was reported by 18 of 29 patients. An ECOG performance status of 0 or 1 was recorded for the patients, and 0 to 3 prior chemotherapy regimens had been received by the patients. Blood samples were analyzed 3 weeks after the start of treatment (second dose) and 6 weeks after the start of treatment. A median of 141,255 T cells and roughly 80,000 unique TCRs was obtained from blood samples, and a median clonality of roughly 0.082 was observed. The study was an exploratory multi-omic analysis of somatic, immune and clinical correlates of response to PD-L1 blockade with atezolizumab in urothelial cancer. Pretreatment tumor samples and matched peripheral blood, collected serially before and after atezolizumab treatment, underwent TCR sequencing. Durable clinical benefit meant progression-free survival longer than 6 months, and TCR features were also tested against progression-free and overall survival. Whole exome sequencing and RNA sequencing of pretreatment tumors were performed alongside TCR sequencing in the same patients. Durable clinical benefit was achieved by nine patients and was not achieved by 20 patients. Pretreatment blood TCR-seq was available for about 30 patients, at least one posttreatment blood collection was obtained for 24 patients, and tumor TCR-seq was available for 24 patients. General conclusions and limits of the study: At 3 weeks after the start of treatment, tumor-associated TCR clones in peripheral blood had expanded more in patients with durable benefit (n ≈ 22, p = 0.022). Improved progression-free and overall survival was associated with having pretreatment peripheral blood TCR clonality below the median. Small sample size (n ≈ 29) and many exploratory analyses mean the results are intended to be hypothesis-generating.

The sample's time point label, in plain terms: pretreatment peripheral blood. The Qiagen DNeasy Blood extraction kit was used to purify genomic DNA from total PBMCs and from tumor samples. Collected pretreatment and during treatment, PBMCs were isolated and stored as previously described. The chain is assembled from TRBV7-9 and TRBJ2-1; there is no confident call for the D gene. The sample in question was PBMCs, obtained around atezolizumab (anti-PD-L1) treatment. This clonotype originated in a donor at least 40 years old with urothelial cancer. The CDR3 reads as follows: CASSARLDEQFF. In nucleotide form, the sequence is TGTGCCAGCAGCGCCCGACTTGATGAGCAGTTCTTC.